This entry concerns a single T cell receptor (beta chain). Its antigen is not known. Reverse transcription of extracted RNA yielded cDNA, which provided the sequencing template. Sequencing was performed with immunoSEQ multiplex PCR; in TCRdb, only in-frame clones are kept and a portion is missing. The sample includes 150,000 to 200,000 clones, 45% to 60% seen only once; the top ten take approximately 4.3%. The CDR3 contains 16 residues. V lost 6 bases and J lost 0, with 15 bases in between. CDR1 MNHNY and CDR2 SVGAGI come from the germline V gene (reference sequence). This entry comes from a study of CD8+ T cells in alopecia areata. Notes on the study in general: Scalp sample sequencing also detects resident alphabeta T cells of normal skin.

Sorting from PBMCs produced CD4+ and CD8+ T cells. Sequencing used CD4+ T cells sorted from blood. The clonotype was recovered from a human donor in good health. The gene calls are TRBV6-6 and TRBJ1-3; perhaps TRBD1 as D (5 bases). This CDR3 reads CASSLVGRDSGNTIYF. The CDR3 DNA follows: TGTGCCAGCAGCCTGGTGGGCAGGGACTCTGGAAACACCATATATTTT.